The 30 T cell receptor beta chains in this list originate from one sample, sequenced in a study of cytotoxic CD8 clonotypes in ibrutinib-treated CLL. Assay used: immunoSEQ multiplex PCR; TCRdb lists only in-frame clones, some missing. The data hold approximately 150,000 clones, with 84% observed a single time. Specimen: PBMCs, collected after 24 months of ibrutinib treatment. These receptors were collected from a human donor with chronic lymphocytic leukemia.

This rearrangement joins TRBV18 to TRBJ2-1; possible D gene TRBD1, 6 bases. Germline lookup yields CDR1 KGHSH and CDR2 LQKENI. Between the trimmed V and J ends, which lost 5 bases and 5 bases, there was a span of 13 bases. The CDR3 runs to 14 residues. The DNA for the CDR3 is TGTGCCAGCTCAACACAGGGAAGGGACAATGAGCAGTTCTTC. It is translated as CASSTQGRDNEQFF.

The chain employs TRBV5-1 and TRBJ1-5; 7 bases match TRBD1. This CDR3 spans 18 amino acids. The germline gives CDR1 SGHRS, CDR2 YFSETQ. The ends lost 3 bases at V and 0 bases at J; junction bases unmatched: 12. DNA for the CDR3: TGCGCCAGCAGCTCAGGGACAGCCAGCTTGGATAGCAATCAGCCCCAGCATTTT. Translating gives CASSSGTASLDSNQPQHF. Complete variable domain (other parts from reference TRBV5-1 and TRBJ1-5): KAGVTQTPRYLIKTRGQQVTLSCSPISGHRSVSWYQQTPGQGLQFLFEYFSETQRNKGNFPGRFSGRQFSNSRSEMNVSTLELGDSALYLCASSSGTASLDSNQPQHFGDGTRLSIL.

V usage is TRBV6-5 and J usage is TRBJ2-1; TRBD2 matches 11 bases. J was trimmed by 9 bases and V by 6 bases; bases with no gene match: 7. The germline CDR1 and CDR2 sequences are MNHEY and SVGAGI. The CDR3 loop spans 14 amino acids. The CDR3 protein is CASRLTSGSGEQFF. The CDR3 region has the DNA TGTGCCAGCAGACTCACTAGCGGGAGCGGTGAGCAGTTCTTC.

The chain couples TRBV5-1 to TRBJ1-4, with D tentatively TRBD1 (6 bases). This CDR3 has 15 amino acids. Trimming took off 4 bases at V and 0 bases at J, with 10 bases between the two ends. Germline V lookup: CDR1 SGHRS, CDR2 YFSETQ. The CDR3 loop reads CASSRGASTNEKLFF. The CDR3 bases are TGCGCCAGCAGCCGGGGGGCCTCAACTAATGAAAAACTGTTTTTT. The whole variable domain, filled in from reference TRBV5-1 and TRBJ1-4, reads KAGVTQTPRYLIKTRGQQVTLSCSPISGHRSVSWYQQTPGQGLQFLFEYFSETQRNKGNFPGRFSGRQFSNSRSEMNVSTLELGDSALYLCASSRGASTNEKLFFGSGTQLSVL.

The chain employs TRBV7-8 and TRBJ1-1; D is unresolved. V lost 5 bases and J 6 bases, leaving 19 bases between the germline ends. CDR1 and CDR2 from the germline V gene are SGHVS and FQNEAQ. This CDR3 is 15 amino acids long. The CDR3, as DNA: TGTGCCAGCAGCCCTCAAGGGTTTTTTAACGCTGAAGCTTTCTTT. Amino acid sequence: CASSPQGFFNAEAFF.

This clone has more than one count but fewer than ten. This sequence joins TRBV10-1 and TRBJ1-2; D uncertain. Germline CDR1 and CDR2: WNHNN and SYGVQD (reference sequence). V shed 0 bases and J shed 2 bases, with 10 bases lying between them. The CDR3 has 15 amino acids. The CDR3 DNA sequence: TGCGCCAGCAGTGAGTCTTGCACATTCAACTATGGCTACACCTTC. It is translated as CASSESCTFNYGYTF.

V and J are TRBV5-1 and TRBJ2-3; 7 bases line up with TRBD1. This CDR3 contains 16 residues. V dropped 4 bases and J dropped 3; count of bases not matched to a gene: 11. Germline CDR1 SGHRS, CDR2 YFSETQ. The CDR3 here is CASSRQGQNPTDTQYF. CDR3 coding DNA: TGCGCCAGCAGCCGCCAGGGACAGAATCCGACAGATACGCAGTATTTT.

This clone was recorded only once. The chain employs TRBV19 and TRBJ2-7; D not certain. Germline-derived CDR1 and CDR2 are LNHDA and SQIVND (reference sequence). The CDR3 contains 12 residues. V shed 4 bases and J shed 1 base, with 5 bases lying between them. CDR3 loop: CASSTESYEQYF. The CDR3 region has the DNA TGTGCCAGTAGTACAGAGTCCTACGAGCAGTACTTC.

The rearrangement links TRBV18 to TRBJ1-4, with 8 bases lining up with TRBD1. The CDR3 has 14 amino acids. Germline V gives CDR1 KGHSH, CDR2 LQKENI. J gave up 8 bases and V 6 bases, and 8 bases lay outside the gene matches. The CDR3 region is CASSPTGEAEKLFF. The CDR3 DNA reads TGTGCCAGCTCGCCGACAGGGGAGGCGGAAAAACTGTTTTTT.

Points on this clone: At the DNA level, this CDR3 is encoded by other sequences in the same sample as well. The CDR3 reads CASSRTGFYEQYF. The DNA of the CDR3 is TGTGCCAGCAGTCGGACAGGGTTTTACGAGCAGTACTTC. The chain recombines TRBV6-5 with TRBJ2-7, with 8 bases aligning to TRBD1. The ends lost 5 bases at V and 4 bases at J; junction bases unmatched: 4. The CDR3 runs to 13 residues. Germline CDR1 MNHEY, CDR2 SVGAGI.

The V and J genes are TRBV28 and TRBJ1-4; 7 nucleotides align to TRBD1. CDR1 and CDR2 from the germline V gene are MDHEN and SYDVKM. With 4 bases clipped from V and 6 bases from J, the junction kept 5 bases outside the gene matches. The CDR3 runs 14 residues. The CDR3 spells CASSSGGLDEKLFF. CDR3 bases: TGTGCCAGCAGTTCAGGGGGATTGGATGAAAAACTGTTTTTT.

The chain couples TRBV11-3 to TRBJ2-2, with D uncertain. The germline V and J ends were trimmed by 3 bases and 5 bases, with 10 bases remaining between them. Germline lookup yields CDR1 SGHNT and CDR2 YENEEA. CDR3 length equals 14 residues. The CDR3 nucleotides read TGTGCCAGCAGCTTGGGTCTAAAGACCGGGGAGCTGTTTTTT. As protein: CASSLGLKTGELFF.

The chain uses TRBV4-3 and TRBJ2-7, with D perhaps matching TRBD1 (6 bases). The V and J ends lost 0 bases and 7 bases respectively, with 10 bases between them. CDR3 length: 13 amino acids. The germline V gene encodes CDR1 LGHNA and CDR2 YSLEER. This CDR3 reads CASSQDVRGEQYF. The CDR3 DNA is TGCGCCAGCAGCCAAGATGTCAGGGGTGAGCAGTACTTC.

V gene TRBV6-5 combines with J gene TRBJ2-5; 7 bases align to TRBD2. J was trimmed by 5 bases and V by 4 bases; bases with no gene match: 7. There are 14 residues in the CDR3. CDR1 is MNHEY and CDR2 is SVGAGI in the germline V gene. This CDR3 is CASSSSLAPETQYF. The CDR3 DNA reads as TGTGCCAGCAGTTCCTCACTAGCGCCGGAGACCCAGTACTTC.

The genes are TRBV7-8 and TRBJ2-5; the D gene is possibly TRBD2 (6 bases). CDR1 and CDR2 from the germline V gene are SGHVS and FQNEAQ. CDR3 length: 14 residues. V was pared by 2 bases and J by 4 bases, with 11 bases between. As DNA, the CDR3 is TGTGCCAGCAGCTTACGGGAGTATCGAGAGACCCAGTACTTC. It yields the protein CASSLREYRETQYF.

The chain recombines TRBV2 with TRBJ1-4, with D unclear. The CDR3 is made up of 14 amino acids. The V end lost 2 bases, the J end lost 8 bases, and 12 bases lay between the germline ends. Germline assignment: CDR1 SNHLY and CDR2 FYNNEI. The CDR3, as DNA: TGTGCCAGCAGTGAAAAGGCAGGTTGGGAAAAACTGTTTTTT. Its translation is CASSEKAGWEKLFF. Complete variable domain (other parts from reference TRBV2 and TRBJ1-4): EPEVTQTPSHQVTQMGQEVILRCVPISNHLYFYWYRQILGQKVEFLVSFYNNEISEKSEIFDDQFSVERPDGSNFTLKIRSTKLEDSAMYFCASSEKAGWEKLFFGSGTQLSVL.

Remarks on this clone: At one end the junction does not follow the germline gene, possibly because of a read error. V gene TRBV27 combines with J gene TRBJ1-1, with a tentative D call TRBD1 (6 bases). The CDR3 runs 14 residues. Germline CDR1 and CDR2: MNHEY and SMNVEV (reference sequence). This CDR3 reads CAISLAGAWSEAFF. As DNA, the CDR3 is TGTGCCATCAGTTTAGCGGGGGCATGGTCTGAAGCTTTCTTT.

The chain combines TRBV27 with TRBJ2-7; TRBD1 agrees at 10 bases. Trimming at V came to 3 bases and at J to 1 base, leaving 9 bases not matched to a gene. Germline CDR1 MNHEY, CDR2 SMNVEV (reference sequence). This CDR3 region has 17 residues. The CDR3 DNA sequence: TGTGCCAGCAGTTTGGGACAGGGGCCACTTTCGTCCTACGAGCAGTACTTC. Amino acids: CASSLGQGPLSSYEQYF.

The rearrangement links TRBV7-9 to TRBJ1-1; D is uncertain. Germline CDR1 reads SEHNR; CDR2 reads FQNEAQ (reference sequence). Trimming took 6 bases from V and 1 from J, leaving 18 bases between them. The CDR3 is made up of 16 amino acids. The CDR3 region is CASRVGSPSPNTEAFF. The CDR3, as DNA: TGTGCCAGCAGGGTGGGTAGCCCGTCCCCGAACACTGAAGCTTTCTTT.

The V gene is TRBV28, the J gene TRBJ1-4, with 8 positions matching TRBD1. This CDR3 spans 14 amino acids. CDR1 MDHEN and CDR2 SYDVKM come from the germline V gene. J lost 10 bases, V lost 3 bases, and 7 bases had no gene match. CDR3 coding DNA: TGTGCCAGCAGTTTTAGCAGGGGGCGCAGAAAACTGTTTTTT. This codes for CASSFSRGRRKLFF.

The chain recombines TRBV7-3 with TRBJ1-1; D unresolved. The CDR3 is made up of 13 amino acids. Deletions cut 2 bases from V and 4 bases from J, with 8 bases between. The germline CDR1 and CDR2 sequences are SGHTA and FQGTGA. The CDR3 DNA sequence: TGTGCCAGCAGCTTAGAGCGTAGCACTGAAGCTTTCTTT. This gives the protein CASSLERSTEAFF.

The V gene is TRBV10-3, the J gene TRBJ2-2; 12 bases map to TRBD1. With V trimmed by 3 bases and J by 6 bases, 5 bases remained unmatched. The CDR3 is 16 amino acids. The V gene's germline CDR1 is ENHRY and CDR2 SYGVKD. The CDR3 spells CAISDPGQGASGELFF. The DNA for the CDR3 is TGTGCCATCAGTGACCCGGGACAGGGGGCGTCCGGGGAGCTGTTTTTT.

The J gene is TRBJ1-3, the V gene TRBV5-1; 7 positions agree with TRBD1. CDR3 length equals 15 residues. J gave up 0 bases and V 4 bases, and 4 bases lay outside the gene matches. Per germline, CDR1 SGHRS and CDR2 YFSETQ. In nucleotides, the CDR3 is TGCGCCAGCAGCCCGGGACAGTACTCTGGAAACACCATATATTTT. The encoded protein is CASSPGQYSGNTIYF.

The chain combines TRBV7-2 with TRBJ2-7; D is uncertain. CDR1 and CDR2 from the germline V gene are SGHTA and FQGNSA. This CDR3 contains 15 residues. V lost 1 base and J lost 2, with 12 bases in between. The DNA for the CDR3 is TGTGCCAGCAGCTTAGAGGGTAGGGCACCCTACGAGCAGTACTTC. Translated: CASSLEGRAPYEQYF.

This clone appeared once. The CDR3 coding sequence is TGTGCCAGCATCACCCTCTACAATGAGCAGTTCTTC. Translation gives CASITLYNEQFF. The chain links TRBV21-1 to TRBJ2-1. TRBV21-1 is tagged as a pseudogene. This CDR3 spans 12 amino acids.

This clone was detected only once. The rearrangement uses TRBV5-5 and TRBJ1-1, with a tentative D call TRBD1 (5 bases). Per the germline V gene, CDR1 is SGHKS and CDR2 is YYEKEE (reference sequence). The V end lost 7 bases, the J end lost 10 bases, and 23 bases lay between the germline ends. The CDR3 has 14 amino acids. CDR3 residues: CASADGTAKIGAFF. The CDR3 nucleotides read TGTGCCAGCGCCGATGGGACGGCTAAAATCGGAGCTTTCTTT.

The chain carries TRBV18 and TRBJ2-3, with D perhaps TRBD2 (5 bases). Germline V CDR1 and CDR2: KGHSH, LQKENI. Trimming left V 1 base short and J 0 bases short, with 11 bases between. The CDR3 is made up of 16 amino acids. The CDR3 is CASSPLPAESTDTQYF. In nucleotides, the CDR3 is TGTGCCAGCTCACCACTTCCAGCGGAGAGCACAGATACGCAGTATTTT. Drawing the rest from reference TRBV18 and TRBJ2-3, the complete variable domain is NAGVMQNPRHLVRRRGQEARLRCSPMKGHSHVYWYRQLPEEGLKFMVYLQKENIIDESGMPKERFSAEFPKEGPSILRIQQVVRGDSAAYFCASSPLPAESTDTQYFGPGTRLTVL.

This clone was seen a single time. This rearrangement joins TRBV19 to TRBJ1-5; 7 nucleotides align to TRBD1. Germline trimming cut 6 bases from V and 0 bases from J; bases unmatched to any gene: 11. The CDR3 is made up of 17 amino acids. Germline CDR1 is LNHDA and CDR2 is SQIVND (reference sequence). The CDR3 protein is CASRITGARDSNQPQHF. The CDR3 DNA sequence: TGTGCCAGTAGAATAACAGGGGCCCGCGATAGCAATCAGCCCCAGCATTTT.

The chain couples TRBV30 to TRBJ1-1; D remains unclear. This CDR3 has 13 amino acids. Per the germline V gene, CDR1 is GTSNPN and CDR2 is SVGIG (reference sequence). Trimming took off 5 bases at V and 9 bases at J, with 19 bases between the two ends. The CDR3 is CAWAGGSAEKAFF. CDR3 coding DNA: TGTGCCTGGGCGGGTGGCAGCGCAGAAAAAGCTTTCTTT.

The chain is built from TRBV28 and TRBJ2-1; 14 nucleotides line up with TRBD2. Germline values: CDR1 MDHEN, CDR2 SYDVKM. The CDR3 consists of 20 residues. Trimming at V came to 8 bases and at J to 0 bases, leaving 15 bases not matched to a gene. CDR3: CASPTSSGLAGVSSYNEQFF. CDR3 in DNA: TGTGCCAGCCCAACTTCATCGGGACTAGCGGGGGTTAGCTCCTACAATGAGCAGTTCTTC.